This record covers a single T cell receptor (beta chain). Its cognate antigen is unknown. The record originates from a study of shared clonotypes between healthy human individuals. Broader study findings: The sharing of 5% to 6.5% of naive CD4 clonotypes was seen across a handful of donors.

Method: immunoSEQ multiplex PCR; TCRdb's copy keeps in-frame clones and lacks some. The sample shows hundreds of thousands of clones, roughly 84% of them seen only once. Unmatched junction bases numbered 9, after V lost 3 bases and J lost 9 bases. CDR3 size: 14 residues. Germline V gene sequence: CDR1 SGHRS, CDR2 YFSETQ. The sequence came from a man aged 18-30 years in good health. This sequence joins TRBV5-1 and TRBJ2-5; 9 nucleotides line up with TRBD1. Specimen: memory CD8+ T cells sorted from blood. As to subset: CD45RO+ cells pooled with CCR7-negative TemRA cells. Written as DNA, the CDR3 is TGCGCCAGCAGCTCCCGACAGGGGGTTTTCGCCCAGTACTTC. Residues: CASSSRQGVFAQYF.